These 30 T cell receptor beta chains were sequenced from one sample in a study of molecular identifiers for immune sequencing clone quantification. Each CDR3 protein is one row after TCRdb ran MiXCR on the PCR reads. The sample lists nearly 55,000 distinct CDR3 sequences, about a third seen once, with 3.5% to 4% in the top ten. The sample consisted of naive CD8+ T cells from blood, with Jurkat cell RNA spiked in. Stated subset: FACS-sorted CD8+CD4-CCR7+CD45RA+ naive T cells. The receptors shown here come from a human donor in good health. Some libraries in this study had Jurkat cell RNA spiked in.

This clonotype turned up a few times. The chain joins TRBV11-2 to TRBJ2-1; D not resolved. Germline values: CDR1 SGHAT, CDR2 FQNNGV. V dropped 1 base and J dropped 2 bases, with 12 bases sitting between them. The CDR3 consists of 16 residues. CDR3: CASSLGSQVPYNEQFF. The DNA of the CDR3 is TGTGCCAGCAGCTTAGGGTCCCAGGTTCCCTACAATGAGCAGTTCTTC.

The rearrangement uses TRBV9 and TRBJ2-1; TRBD2 aligns across 8 bases. Germline V gives CDR1 SGDLS, CDR2 YYNGEE. Trimming cost V 1 base and J 5 bases; bases outside gene matches: 8. The CDR3 consists of 16 residues. CDR3 region: CASSVSLREANNEQFF. CDR3 DNA: TGTGCCAGCAGCGTAAGTTTGCGGGAGGCCAACAATGAGCAGTTCTTC.

For this clonotype: This clone may be a read error of a much larger clone one base away. The chain uses TRBV6-5 and TRBJ1-5, with 7 bases identical to TRBD1. Germline loops: CDR1 MNHEY, CDR2 SVGAGI. The CDR3 sequence is 15 residues long. Unmatched junction bases numbered 7, after V lost 6 bases and J lost 2 bases. CDR3 in amino acids: CASSKGQAGNQPQHF. The CDR3 nucleotides are TGTGCCAGCAGCAAAGGACAGGCTGGCAATCAGCCCCAGCATTTT.

Note on this clonotype: Being one base from a much bigger clone, this may be a read error. The V and J genes are TRBV2 and TRBJ2-3, with D perhaps TRBD1 or TRBD2 (6 bases each). V was shortened by 11 bases and J by 1 base, with 19 bases between the two germline ends. Germline-derived CDR1 and CDR2 are SNHLY and FYNNEI. The CDR3 loop spans 15 amino acids. CDR3 sequence (DNA): TGTGCCGGCATCCGAGGGGGACTCCGCACAGATACGCAGTATTTT. It codes for CAGIRGGLRTDTQYF.

This clonotype has a count of ten or more. The chain is built from TRBV28 and TRBJ2-7; D is undetermined. The germline V gene has CDR1 MDHEN and CDR2 SYDVKM. The V end lost 1 base, the J end lost 4 bases, and 11 bases lay between the germline ends. The CDR3 runs 14 residues. CDR3 DNA: TGTGCCAGCAGTTTATCGAGGACGCCATACGAGCAGTACTTC. Its translation is CASSLSRTPYEQYF.

The CDR3 protein is CASTEGTESPIYNEQFF. The CDR3 nucleotides are TGTGCCAGCACAGAGGGGACAGAATCCCCCATCTACAATGAGCAGTTCTTC. The V call is TRBV28, the J call TRBJ2-1, with 7 bases fitting TRBD1. Germline-derived CDR1 and CDR2 are MDHEN and SYDVKM. The CDR3 is made up of 17 amino acids. The V gene end was trimmed by 7 bases and the J gene end by 3 bases; junction bases not matched to a gene: 15.

This clonotype showed up just a few times. This chain joins TRBV6-2 or TRBV6-3 and TRBJ2-7, with TRBD2 matching over 13 bases. The CDR3 is made up of 14 amino acids. Germline V CDR1 and CDR2: MNHEY, SVGEGT. After removal of 8 bases from V and 2 bases from J, the junction contained 3 bases not matched to a gene. The CDR3 DNA sequence: TGTGCCAGCTATGGACTAGCGGGAGCCTACGAGCAGTACTTC. Its protein product is CASYGLAGAYEQYF.

The chain carries TRBV28 and TRBJ1-5; no clear D gene. The J call is uncertain, as TRBJ2-3 better fits the DNA end. Germline CDR1 and CDR2: MDHEN and SYDVKM. There are 18 residues in the CDR3. The CDR3 sequence is CASSIDRLGTYSNQPQYF. The CDR3, as DNA: TGTGCCAGCAGCATAGACCGACTGGGTACGTATAGCAATCAGCCCCAGTATTTT.

This clonotype was seen a handful of times. The chain is built from TRBV7-6 and TRBJ2-3; D might be TRBD1 or TRBD2, each matching 6 bases. From germline, CDR1 is SGHVS and CDR2 FNYEAQ. V lost 2 bases and J 2 bases, leaving 20 bases between the germline ends. The CDR3 loop spans 18 amino acids. The CDR3 DNA reads as TGTGCCAGCAGCTTAAGAGGGGGGCTAGCGAGCCACACAGATACGCAGTATTTT. Its translation: CASSLRGGLASHTDTQYF.

This sequence joins TRBV4-1 and TRBJ2-1; TRBD2 matches at 12 bases. This CDR3 has 19 amino acids. V shed 6 bases, J shed 4 bases, and the junction held 16 bases outside the gene matches. Looked up from germline, CDR1 is MGHRA and CDR2 is YSYEKL. The CDR3 DNA follows: TGCGCCAGCAGGCTACGGGGCAGGCAGACTAGCGGGAGATACAATGAGCAGTTCTTC. Protein sequence: CASRLRGRQTSGRYNEQFF.

This rearrangement joins TRBV24-1 to TRBJ2-4, with D unresolved. The germline CDR1 and CDR2 sequences are KGHDR and SFDVKD. The CDR3 spans 13 residues. V was trimmed by 4 bases and J by 15 bases, leaving 18 bases between them. Here the CDR3 DNA reads TGTGCCACCAGTGACTCCGGCAGTGCGAGTCTGTACTTC. Protein sequence: CATSDSGSASLYF.

In this sample, this clonotype turned up many times. This chain uses TRBV7-8 with TRBJ2-3; possible D gene TRBD2, 6 bases. The CDR3 is 14 amino acids. V lost 0 bases and J 6 bases, leaving 10 bases between the germline ends. Germline V gene data show CDR1 as SGHVS and CDR2 as FQNEAQ. As DNA, the CDR3 is TGTGCCAGCAGCTTAGCGGGAAGCGGGGATACGCAGTATTTT. As protein: CASSLAGSGDTQYF. Filled out from reference TRBV7-8 and TRBJ2-3, the complete variable domain reads GAGVSQSPRYKVAKRGQDVALRCDPISGHVSLFWYQQALGQGPEFLTYFQNEAQLDKSGLPSDRFFAERPEGSVSTLKIQRTQQEDSAVYLCASSLAGSGDTQYFGPGTRLTVL.

This chain uses TRBV28 with TRBJ2-2; 8 bases agree with TRBD2. Germline V gene sequence: CDR1 MDHEN, CDR2 SYDVKM. With 7 bases clipped from V and 0 bases from J, the junction kept 7 bases outside the gene matches. The CDR3 spans 16 residues. In nucleotides, the CDR3 is TGTGCCAGCACGGAGTTTAGCGGGGCGAACACCGGGGAGCTGTTTTTT. This sequence encodes CASTEFSGANTGELFF.

This clonotype appeared a few times. This rearrangement joins TRBV20-1 to TRBJ2-5; 7 positions match TRBD1. Germline V gene sequence: CDR1 DFQATT, CDR2 SNEGSKA (reference sequence). CDR3 length: 13 amino acids. The CDR3 sequence is CRANRDSQETQYF. CDR3 coding DNA: TGCAGAGCAAATAGGGACAGCCAAGAGACCCAGTACTTC.

This chain connects TRBV13 to TRBJ2-7; TRBD1 matches at 8 bases. Losses at the gene ends were 5 bases for V and 5 bases for J; bases not matched to a gene: 8. Germline assignment: CDR1 PRHDT and CDR2 FYEKMQ (reference sequence). This CDR3 is built from 14 residues. CDR3 coding DNA: TGTGCCAGCAGCGTGGACAGGGCGAGCAACGAGCAGTACTTC. Protein sequence: CASSVDRASNEQYF.

To note about this clonotype: No conserved phenylalanine or tryptophan ends this CDR3, so it is likely a read error. The chain has TRBV4-3 and TRBJ2-7; D possibly corresponds to TRBD2 (6 bases). The length of the CDR3 is 16 residues. V dropped 4 bases and J dropped 2 bases, with 18 bases sitting between them. Germline CDR1 and CDR2: LGHNA and YSLEER. CDR3: CASSLYGGAHAYEQYI. CDR3 coding DNA: TGCGCCAGCAGCCTCTACGGGGGAGCGCACGCCTACGAGCAGTACATC.

Remarks on this clonotype: Given the absence of the conserved phenylalanine or tryptophan at the CDR3 end, a read error is likely. The chain combines TRBV27 with TRBJ1-1, with 8 bases aligning to TRBD1. The germline gives CDR1 MNHEY, CDR2 SMNVEV (reference sequence). V gave up 5 bases and J gave up 2 bases; unmatched junction bases: 10. This CDR3 has 16 amino acids. The CDR3, as DNA: TGTGCCAGCAGTCCCCTCTTAACAGGGGGAAACACTGAAGCTTTCTTA. The encoded protein is CASSPLLTGGNTEAFL.

This clonotype was found a few times. The chain employs TRBV7-8 and TRBJ2-7; TRBD1 matches 7 bases. The CDR3 runs to 13 residues. Germline CDR1 SGHVS, CDR2 FQNEAQ. V trimming: 5 bases; J trimming: 5 bases; junction bases outside the gene matches: 6. Here the CDR3 reads CASSQTGADEQYF. The CDR3 DNA follows: TGTGCCAGCAGCCAAACAGGGGCCGACGAGCAGTACTTC.

Note on this clonotype: A much larger clone is a single base away; this may be a read error. The chain joins TRBV7-9 to TRBJ2-3, with unresolved D. Per the germline V gene, CDR1 is SEHNR and CDR2 is FQNEAQ (reference sequence). There are 12 residues in the CDR3. Trimming stripped 7 bases from V and 3 bases from J, with 8 bases between. CDR3 nucleotide sequence: TGTGCCAGCACCCAAAGAACAGATACGCAGTATTTT. This sequence encodes CASTQRTDTQYF.

This clonotype has just a few counts. DNA for the CDR3: TGTGCCAGCAGTTTCGAACTAGCGGGGGTTAGCACAGATACGCAGTATTTT. Translated: CASSFELAGVSTDTQYF. The chain has TRBV28 and TRBJ2-3, with 11 nucleotides matching TRBD2. The CDR3 has 17 residues. CDR1 is MDHEN, CDR2 SYDVKM, per germline. V dropped 3 bases and J dropped 0; count of bases not matched to a gene: 5.

A word on this clonotype: One junction end disagrees with the germline gene, perhaps due to a read error. This chain links TRBV7-9 with TRBJ2-5; possible D gene TRBD2, 6 bases. The CDR3 runs to 16 residues. CDR1 SEHNR and CDR2 FQNEAQ come from the germline V gene (reference sequence). The CDR3 nucleotides are TGTGCCAGCAGCTTAGTATTAGGTCAGGGAGGAGAGACCCGGTACTTC. Encoded protein: CASSLVLGQGGETRYF.

This clonotype was seen repeatedly, ten times or more. This chain connects TRBV5-1 to TRBJ2-5; D uncertain. The V gene's germline CDR1 is SGHRS and CDR2 YFSETQ. V was pared by 1 base and J by 1 base, with 8 bases between. CDR3 size: 14 residues. The CDR3 sequence: CASSLISPQETQYF. CDR3 bases: TGCGCCAGCAGCTTGATTAGTCCCCAAGAGACCCAGTACTTC.

Ten or more counts support this clonotype. The CDR3 reads CASSLPGGATYSVSYNEQFF. The CDR3 nucleotides are TGTGCCAGCAGTTTACCTGGCGGAGCGACCTATTCAGTATCCTACAATGAGCAGTTCTTC. The chain couples TRBV28 to TRBJ2-1; D gene uncertain. From germline, CDR1 is MDHEN and CDR2 SYDVKM. This CDR3 has 20 residues. Trimming took 2 bases from V and 1 from J, leaving 24 bases between them.

As for this clonotype: As the CDR3 is not closed by the conserved phenylalanine or tryptophan, this likely results from a read error. This chain connects TRBV7-9 to TRBJ1-1; 8 nucleotides line up with TRBD1. With 5 bases clipped from V and 8 bases from J, the junction kept 10 bases outside the gene matches. This CDR3 is built from 14 residues. Germline V gives CDR1 SEHNR, CDR2 FQNEAQ (reference sequence). This chain's CDR3 is CASSLADRVREAFY. CDR3 sequence (DNA): TGTGCCAGCAGCCTCGCGGACAGGGTGAGAGAAGCTTTCTAT.

The sample holds a few counts of this clonotype. The J gene is TRBJ2-1, the V gene TRBV6-2 or TRBV6-3; TRBD2 matches at 7 bases. Germline V gene data show CDR1 as MNHEY and CDR2 as SVGEGT. The junction had 10 bases not matched to a gene; V was cut back by 5 bases and J by 9 bases. The CDR3 covers 14 residues. The CDR3 sequence: CASSPSGMGVEQFF. In DNA form, the CDR3 reads TGTGCCAGCAGTCCGAGCGGGATGGGGGTTGAGCAGTTCTTC.

A word on this clonotype: An end of the junction differs from the germline gene, which may be a read error. This chain uses TRBV29-1 with TRBJ2-2; a possible D gene is TRBD2 (5 bases). This CDR3 has 11 amino acids. Germline V gene data show CDR1 as SQVTM and CDR2 as ANQGSEA. CDR3 in amino acids: CSVEGTGEPFF. The CDR3 bases are TGCAGCGTTGAGGGCACCGGGGAGCCGTTTTTT.

As regards this clonotype: It may be a read error: a sequence one base away is much more abundant. The chain has TRBV29-1 and TRBJ2-2; D is unresolved. The ends were cut back, 6 bases at V and 9 bases at J, with 11 bases in the middle. This CDR3 spans 11 amino acids. Per the germline V gene, CDR1 is SQVTM and CDR2 is ANQGSEA. The CDR3 nucleotides are TGCAGCGTGGCCTTCACGTGGGAGCTGTTTTTT. This gives the protein CSVAFTWELFF.

This clonotype was seen just once. This clone may be a read error of a much larger clone one base away. The rearrangement links TRBV6-5 to TRBJ2-1, with TRBD2 matching 8 bases. Trimming cost V 5 bases and J 9 bases; bases outside gene matches: 12. The germline V gene encodes CDR1 MNHEY and CDR2 SVGAGI. This CDR3 comprises 15 residues. CDR3 loop: CASSLLAATSGEQFF. DNA of the CDR3: TGTGCCAGCAGTCTACTAGCGGCCACTTCCGGTGAGCAGTTCTTC.

This clonotype appeared many times. The chain employs TRBV6-1 and TRBJ1-5; D is uncertain. The V end lost 7 bases, the J end lost 1 base, and 11 bases lay between the germline ends. The CDR3 runs 14 residues. Germline V CDR1 and CDR2: MNHNS, SASEGT. CDR3 DNA sequence: TGTGCCAGCAATGAGGGAGGGAGCAATCAGCCCCAGCATTTT. It is translated as CASNEGGSNQPQHF.

In this sample, this clonotype turned up many times. The chain links TRBV2 to TRBJ2-3, with D possibly TRBD1 on 6 matching bases. Trimming shortened V by 5 bases and J by 4 bases, and 13 bases separated the two germline ends. Germline lookup yields CDR1 SNHLY and CDR2 FYNNEI. The CDR3 runs to 14 residues. CDR3 bases: TGTGCCAGCAGTTCCGGGACATTGGCAGATACGCAGTATTTT. Its translation is CASSSGTLADTQYF.